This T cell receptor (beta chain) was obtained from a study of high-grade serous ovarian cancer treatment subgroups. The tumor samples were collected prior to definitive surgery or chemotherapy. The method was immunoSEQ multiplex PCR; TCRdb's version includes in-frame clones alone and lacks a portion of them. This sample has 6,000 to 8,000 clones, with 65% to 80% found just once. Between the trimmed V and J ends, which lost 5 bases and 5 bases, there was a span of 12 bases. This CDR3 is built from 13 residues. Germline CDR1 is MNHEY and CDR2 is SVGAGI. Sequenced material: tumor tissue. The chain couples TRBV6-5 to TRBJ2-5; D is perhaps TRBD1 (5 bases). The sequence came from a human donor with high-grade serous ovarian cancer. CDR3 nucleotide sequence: TGTGCCAGCAGTAGGGGCCCCGGGGAGACCCAGTACTTC. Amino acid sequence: CASSRGPGETQYF.